This T cell receptor (beta chain) was identified during a study of CD8 T cells in ankylosing spondylitis. This clonotype has more than one count but fewer than ten. Its antigen is not known. Findings of the study overall: For ankylosing spondylitis blood, a TCR beta motif of 7 to 9 highly homologous variants appeared characteristic. Matched synovial fluid from ankylosing spondylitis patients was reported to be enriched for disease-linked clones.

Germline V gene data show CDR1 as MNHEY and CDR2 as SVGAGI. V gave up 2 bases and J gave up 2 bases, with 5 bases separating them. CDR3 length: 13 amino acids. Each CDR3 protein gets one entry after TCRdb re-called the 5' RACE reads with MiXCR. The sample lists more than 650,000 distinct CDR3 sequences, approximately 12% occurring once. The V and J genes are TRBV6-5 and TRBJ2-3; D unresolved. The TCR comes from a male donor with ankylosing spondylitis. The sequenced sample was blood, either unsorted or a sorted T cell fraction (not recorded which). Written as DNA, the CDR3 is TGTGCCAGCAGTTACCGGCACACAGATACGCAGTATTTT. Translation: CASSYRHTDTQYF.